The 32 T cell receptor beta chains reported below all come from one sample, sequenced in a study of beta chain features in type 1 diabetes. The whole isolated RNA underwent reverse transcription, so sequencing captured expressed TCRB transcripts. Using immunoSEQ multiplex PCR, the repertoire was profiled, and TCRdb retains in-frame clones only, with some absent. The profile covers 810,000 or so clones, with about a sixth appearing a single time and about 0.02% taken by the ten largest. The sample consisted of naive CD4+ T cells from blood. These receptors originate from a woman under 30 in good health.

This clone was seen more than once but under ten times. V and J are TRBV10-3 and TRBJ1-1; D perhaps matches TRBD1 (5 bases). Trimming pared 9 bases from V and 6 bases from J, leaving 14 bases between. Germline assignment: CDR1 ENHRY and CDR2 SYGVKD. The CDR3 totals 12 residues. As DNA, the CDR3 is TGTGCCATGACTGGGACTAGCGCTGAAGCTTTCTTT. Its translation is CAMTGTSAEAFF.

This clone was counted only a few times. This chain uses TRBV10-3 with TRBJ2-1, with TRBD1 identical over 10 bases. V dropped 4 bases and J dropped 3; count of bases not matched to a gene: 6. Per germline, CDR1 ENHRY and CDR2 SYGVKD. The CDR3 has 16 amino acids. This CDR3 reads CAISGPGQGIYNEQFF. In DNA form, the CDR3 reads TGTGCCATCAGTGGTCCGGGACAGGGGATCTACAATGAGCAGTTCTTC.

The chain is built from TRBV15 and TRBJ1-4; D gene ambiguous. V was clipped by 3 bases and J by 0 bases, with 8 bases between them. Germline V lookup: CDR1 LNHNV, CDR2 YYDKDF (reference sequence). This CDR3 has 15 amino acids. This CDR3 reads CATSRYRATNEKLFF. CDR3 nucleotide sequence: TGTGCCACCAGCAGGTACAGAGCAACTAATGAAAAACTGTTTTTT.

The rearrangement links TRBV7-6 to TRBJ2-1; 10 bases match TRBD2. V dropped 5 bases and J dropped 7; count of bases not matched to a gene: 8. This CDR3 is built from 15 residues. Germline V CDR1 and CDR2: SGHVS, FNYEAQ. CDR3 loop: CASSVSGLADNEQFF. The CDR3 DNA sequence: TGTGCCAGCAGCGTCTCCGGACTAGCGGATAATGAGCAGTTCTTC.

This clone was seen a single time. This sequence joins TRBV5-6 and TRBJ1-5; weak D call: TRBD1 (5 bases). The germline V gene encodes CDR1 SGHDT and CDR2 YYEEEE. The V end lost 5 bases, the J end lost 8 bases, and 23 bases lay between the germline ends. This CDR3 contains 16 residues. The CDR3 sequence is CASREWGDKASKPQHF. DNA for the CDR3: TGTGCCAGCAGGGAATGGGGGGATAAAGCTTCAAAGCCCCAGCATTTT.

This clone appeared a few times. This chain links TRBV4-2 with TRBJ2-7, with D possibly TRBD1 on 6 matching bases. Trimming removed 0 bases at V and 0 bases at J, with 15 bases between. The CDR3 consists of 17 residues. CDR1 and CDR2 from the germline V gene are LGHNA and YNFKEQ. CDR3 amino acids: CASSQDRGRDNSYEQYF. DNA for the CDR3: TGTGCCAGCAGCCAAGATAGAGGCCGGGACAACTCCTACGAGCAGTACTTC.

This clone was observed a handful of times. At the DNA level, this CDR3 is encoded by other sequences in the same sample as well. The chain joins TRBV4-3 to TRBJ2-3; no clear D. The V and J ends lost 1 base and 1 base respectively, with 3 bases between them. Per the germline V gene, CDR1 is LGHNA and CDR2 is YSLEER. The CDR3 is made up of 13 amino acids. This CDR3 is CASSQVRTDTQYF. CDR3 sequence (DNA): TGCGCCAGCAGCCAAGTACGCACAGATACGCAGTATTTT.

The CDR3 DNA follows: TGCGCCAGCAGTCCGGATTGTTGGGGCGGTTCCTCCTACAATGAGCAGTTCTTC. Protein sequence: CASSPDCWGGSSYNEQFF. This chain links TRBV23-1 with TRBJ2-1, with D perhaps matching TRBD1 (5 bases). TRBV23-1 is recorded as an ORF, its role being uncertain. V dropped 4 bases and J dropped 0 bases, with 19 bases sitting between them. CDR3 length: 18 amino acids.

The V gene is TRBV7-9, the J gene TRBJ2-5; D gene ambiguous. The CDR3 has 11 amino acids. The germline V gene has CDR1 SEHNR and CDR2 FQNEAQ (reference sequence). V lost 6 bases, J lost 3 bases, and 5 bases lay in between. The CDR3 here is CASRLEETQYF. Here the CDR3 DNA reads TGTGCCAGCAGACTGGAAGAGACCCAGTACTTC.

J is TRBJ1-5 and V is TRBV6-5, with 10 bases identical to TRBD1. The germline V gene has CDR1 MNHEY and CDR2 SVGAGI. The CDR3 is made up of 15 amino acids. Germline trimming cut 1 base from V and 6 bases from J; bases unmatched to any gene: 3. The DNA of the CDR3 is TGTGCCAGCAGTTACTTGGGACAGGGGATTCAGCCCCAGCATTTT. As protein: CASSYLGQGIQPQHF.

V usage is TRBV6-6 and J usage is TRBJ2-7; a weak D match, TRBD1 (5 bases). V lost 0 bases and J 5 bases, leaving 14 bases between the germline ends. Looked up from germline, CDR1 is MNHNY and CDR2 is SVGAGI (reference sequence). The CDR3 has 15 amino acids. The CDR3 sequence: CASSYSAAGPHEQYF. The DNA of the CDR3 is TGTGCCAGCAGTTACTCGGCGGCAGGGCCCCACGAGCAGTACTTC.

This clone was detected a few times. The genes are TRBV28 and TRBJ1-1, with 9 positions matching TRBD1. Germline-derived CDR1 and CDR2 are MDHEN and SYDVKM. V lost 1 base, J lost 0 bases, and 6 bases stayed unmatched. The CDR3 is made up of 17 amino acids. In DNA, the CDR3 is TGTGCCAGCAGTTTATTTGGACAGGGGCTCATGAACACTGAAGCTTTCTTT. As protein: CASSLFGQGLMNTEAFF.

Only a few counts were recorded for this clone. This rearrangement joins TRBV7-2 to TRBJ2-7; D remains ambiguous. The V and J ends lost 3 bases and 4 bases respectively, with 16 bases between them. This CDR3 has 15 amino acids. CDR1 SGHTA and CDR2 FQGNSA come from the germline V gene. The CDR3 here is CASSFLRGPTYEQYF. CDR3 DNA: TGTGCCAGCAGCTTCCTTCGAGGCCCGACGTACGAGCAGTACTTC. Variable domain in full (rest from reference TRBV7-2 and TRBJ2-7): GAGVSQSPSNKVTEKGKDVELRCDPISGHTALYWYRQSLGQGLEFLIYFQGNSAPDKSGLPSDRFSAERTGGSVSTLTIQRTQQEDSAVYLCASSFLRGPTYEQYFGPGTRLTVT.

The V and J genes are TRBV7-9 and TRBJ2-3, with a weak D call TRBD2 (6 bases). The CDR3 covers 15 residues. Germline CDR1 and CDR2: SEHNR and FQNEAQ (reference sequence). V was pared by 3 bases and J by 1 base, with 11 bases between. DNA of the CDR3: TGTGCCAGCAGCTTGGAGGGAAGGGGCACAGATACGCAGTATTTT. The encoded protein is CASSLEGRGTDTQYF.

This clone was counted only a few times. As DNA, the CDR3 is TGTGCCAGCACCCACTCCGGGGGACAGTACGAGCAGTACTTC. Protein product: CASTHSGGQYEQYF. The chain couples TRBV6-5 to TRBJ2-5, with D tentatively TRBD1 (7 bases). The J call is in doubt because the DNA end fits TRBJ2-7 better. The CDR3 is 14 amino acids. Germline V gene sequence: CDR1 MNHEY, CDR2 SVGAGI.

This sequence joins TRBV9 and TRBJ2-2, with TRBD1 as a possible D gene (6 bases). CDR3 length: 16 residues. The ends were cut back, 4 bases at V and 1 base at J, with 14 bases in the middle. Germline CDR1 SGDLS, CDR2 YYNGEE. The CDR3 here is CASSTTGQMNTGELFF. The CDR3 DNA is TGTGCCAGCAGCACCACCGGACAGATGAACACCGGGGAGCTGTTTTTT.

V usage is TRBV13 and J usage is TRBJ2-1; D tentatively reads TRBD1 or TRBD2 (5 bases each). Germline CDR1 and CDR2: PRHDT and FYEKMQ (reference sequence). V was clipped by 5 bases and J by 2 bases, with 10 bases between them. The CDR3 is 14 residues long. CDR3 bases: TGTGCCAGCAGCCTGGGGGTAGCCTACAATGAGCAGTTCTTC. Encoded protein: CASSLGVAYNEQFF.

This chain uses TRBV4-3 with TRBJ2-3, with D possibly being TRBD2 (7 bases). V lost 0 bases and J 2 bases, leaving 12 bases between the germline ends. CDR1 and CDR2 (germline): LGHNA, YSLEER. There are 16 residues in the CDR3. The CDR3 DNA reads as TGCGCCAGCAGCCAAGATCTAGGGGGGGCCACAGATACGCAGTATTTT. It codes for CASSQDLGGATDTQYF.

This clone was detected only a few times. The chain recombines TRBV20-1 with TRBJ2-7; D tentatively reads TRBD1 or TRBD2 (5 bases each). The germline V and J ends were trimmed by 6 bases and 5 bases, with 11 bases remaining between them. Germline loops: CDR1 DFQATT, CDR2 SNEGSKA (reference sequence). The CDR3 is 11 amino acids. The CDR3 protein is CSAVRGNEQYF. CDR3 bases: TGCAGTGCCGTACGGGGCAACGAGCAGTACTTC.

The chain's CDR3 is CASLSGGHNEQFF. DNA of the CDR3: TGTGCCAGCCTCTCGGGGGGACACAATGAGCAGTTCTTC. The genes are TRBV6-5 and TRBJ2-1, with 7 positions matching TRBD2. The CDR3 is 13 residues long. The V gene end was trimmed by 8 bases and the J gene end by 5 bases; junction bases not matched to a gene: 6. Germline V CDR1 and CDR2: MNHEY, SVGAGI.

The V call is TRBV9, the J call TRBJ1-2, with 7 bases identical to TRBD1. The CDR3 is made up of 15 amino acids. The V gene end was trimmed by 4 bases and the J gene end by 2 bases; junction bases not matched to a gene: 8. Looked up from germline, CDR1 is SGDLS and CDR2 is YYNGEE. CDR3 nucleotide sequence: TGTGCCAGCAGCCCCCGACAGGGAGGGAACTATGGCTACACCTTC. Its translation is CASSPRQGGNYGYTF.

V and J are TRBV5-4 and TRBJ1-1; tentatively, D is TRBD1 (5 bases). Germline V gene lookup returns CDR1 SGHNT and CDR2 YYREEE (reference sequence). With 2 bases removed from V and 5 bases from J, the gap between germline ends came to 13 bases. The CDR3 has 14 residues. CDR3 sequence reads: CASSFGGGKTEAFF. The DNA of the CDR3 is TGTGCCAGCAGCTTTGGGGGAGGGAAAACTGAAGCTTTCTTT.

Only a few counts were recorded for this clone. The J gene is TRBJ2-3, the V gene TRBV11-3; no definite D call. The CDR3 sequence is 12 residues long. CDR1 is SGHNT, CDR2 YENEEA, per germline. V was shortened by 1 base and J by 6 bases, with 5 bases between the two germline ends. CDR3 protein: CASSLVADTQYF. The CDR3 region has the DNA TGTGCCAGCAGCTTAGTTGCCGATACGCAGTATTTT.

The rearrangement uses TRBV15 and TRBJ2-5; 7 bases agree with TRBD2. Trimming cost V 0 bases and J 0 bases; bases outside gene matches: 4. Germline lookup yields CDR1 LNHNV and CDR2 YYDKDF (reference sequence). The CDR3 runs to 16 residues. The CDR3 nucleotides read TGTGCCACCAGCAGAGACCGGGGAGGGAACCAAGAGACCCAGTACTTC. Its protein product is CATSRDRGGNQETQYF.

There are a few counts of this clone. V is TRBV28 and J is TRBJ1-1; the D is unclear. Trimming stripped 5 bases from V and 3 bases from J, with 13 bases between. Per germline, CDR1 MDHEN and CDR2 SYDVKM. This CDR3 comprises 14 residues. In nucleotides, the CDR3 is TGTGCCAGCAGTGTCTCTGACGGCTACACTGAAGCTTTCTTT. This encodes CASSVSDGYTEAFF.

The V and J genes are TRBV7-9 and TRBJ1-4; D is undetermined. The CDR3 length is 15 residues. The germline V gene encodes CDR1 SEHNR and CDR2 FQNEAQ (reference sequence). Trimming took off 1 base at V and 4 bases at J, with 10 bases between the two ends. The CDR3 spells CASSLGQAGNEKLFF. Written as DNA, the CDR3 is TGTGCCAGCAGCTTAGGCCAGGCCGGTAATGAAAAACTGTTTTTT.

This clone was picked up a small number of times. The rearrangement joins TRBV7-2 to TRBJ1-2; D is unclear. Looked up from germline, CDR1 is SGHTA and CDR2 is FQGNSA. V was clipped by 0 bases and J by 1 base, with 9 bases between them. The CDR3 loop spans 15 amino acids. The CDR3 region has the DNA TGTGCCAGCAGCTTAGCGGCCAGCGTTAACTATGGCTACACCTTC. It encodes CASSLAASVNYGYTF. Based on the CDR3 plus reference TRBV7-2 and TRBJ1-2, the full variable domain is GAGVSQSPSNKVTEKGKDVELRCDPISGHTALYWYRQSLGQGLEFLIYFQGNSAPDKSGLPSDRFSAERTGGSVSTLTIQRTQQEDSAVYLCASSLAASVNYGYTFGSGTRLTVV.

V and J are TRBV2 and TRBJ2-1; D is undetermined. The CDR3 sequence is 14 residues long. Germline-derived CDR1 and CDR2 are SNHLY and FYNNEI. Trimming removed 3 bases at V and 8 bases at J, with 14 bases between. The DNA for the CDR3 is TGTGCCAGCAGTGACGAGCCGACTTGGGATGAGCAGTTCTTC. Translated, it gives CASSDEPTWDEQFF.

This rearrangement joins TRBV14 to TRBJ2-5; possible D gene TRBD1, 5 bases. Trimming shortened V by 3 bases and J by 4 bases, and 12 bases separated the two germline ends. CDR3 size: 14 residues. Germline V gene sequence: CDR1 SGHDN, CDR2 FVKESK. Here the CDR3 DNA reads TGTGCCAGCAGCCAGAGTAACAGGCGAGAGACCCAGTACTTC. This sequence encodes CASSQSNRRETQYF.

This clone was counted between two and nine times. CDR3 sequence: CASSVDAGVRSCFCRLLETQYF. As DNA, the CDR3 is TGTGCCAGCAGCGTCGACGCGGGAGTTAGGTCCTGCTTTTGTCGTCTTTTGGAGACCCAGTACTTC. V and J are TRBV9 and TRBJ2-5; TRBD2 aligns across 7 bases. This CDR3 comprises 22 residues. In germline, CDR1 is SGDLS, CDR2 YYNGEE. Trimming at V came to 2 bases and at J to 5 bases, leaving 30 bases not matched to a gene.

V and J are TRBV29-1 and TRBJ1-2, with D maybe TRBD1 (6 bases). The germline V gene has CDR1 SQVTM and CDR2 ANQGSEA. V lost 3 bases and J lost 1, with 6 bases in between. This CDR3 region has 12 residues. Written as DNA, the CDR3 is TGCAGCGTTGAGGACAGTAACTATGGCTACACCTTC. It encodes CSVEDSNYGYTF. The full variable domain, rest sourced from reference TRBV29-1 and TRBJ1-2, is SAVISQKPSRDICQRGTSLTIQCQVDSQVTMMFWYRQQPGQSLTLIATANQGSEATYESGFVIDKFPISRPNLTFSTLTVSNMSPEDSSIYLCSVEDSNYGYTFGSGTRLTVV.

This clone was seen a few times. This specimen includes other DNA sequences encoding the same CDR3. DNA for the CDR3: TGCAGCGTTGTTGGGACAACGAGCACAGATACGCAGTATTTT. Protein: CSVVGTTSTDTQYF. This chain links TRBV29-1 with TRBJ2-3; maybe TRBD1 (6 bases). CDR1 and CDR2 (germline): SQVTM, ANQGSEA. CDR3 length equals 14 residues. Deletions cut 4 bases from V and 0 bases from J, with 11 bases between.